What follows are 19 T cell receptor beta chains derived from one specimen sequenced in a study of identical twins. MiXCR, applied by TCRdb to the 5' RACE reads, yields one record per CDR3 protein. Here the sample spans roughly 770,000 distinct CDR3 sequences, roughly 18% being singletons. The same data also contributed to another study, on T cells expressing NK-cell markers.

The sample was PBMCs. The receptors come from a woman aged 18-30 years in good health.

This clonotype has more than one count but fewer than ten. This chain connects TRBV12-3 or TRBV12-4 to TRBJ1-2; D may be TRBD1 (6 bases). Trimming took off 7 bases at V and 4 bases at J, with 22 bases between the two ends. CDR3 length: 16 amino acids. The CDR3 loop reads CASTSLSGRGGYGYTF. CDR3 DNA: TGTGCCAGCACCAGTTTAAGTGGCAGGGGAGGCTATGGCTACACCTTC.

This chain links TRBV4-2 with TRBJ2-7, with TRBD2 as a possible D gene (7 bases). There are 16 residues in the CDR3. Germline CDR1 reads LGHNA; CDR2 reads YNFKEQ. V was clipped by 0 bases and J by 4 bases, with 16 bases between them. DNA of the CDR3: TGTGCCAGCAGCCAAGACCAGATAAGGGGGGGTTACGAGCAGTACTTC. Protein sequence: CASSQDQIRGGYEQYF.

The chain joins TRBV7-2 to TRBJ2-3; 7 positions match TRBD2. V lost 4 bases and J lost 2; bases outside the gene matches: 9. The germline CDR1 and CDR2 sequences are SGHTA and FQGNSA. CDR3 length: 16 amino acids. The CDR3 DNA sequence: TGTGCCAGCAGCTCTGGGACTACGGGTCCCACAGATACGCAGTATTTT. It codes for CASSSGTTGPTDTQYF.

Many counts were recorded for this clonotype. The gene calls are TRBV5-1 and TRBJ2-1; D not resolved. Germline CDR1 reads SGHRS; CDR2 reads YFSETQ. The length of the CDR3 is 13 residues. The V gene lost 0 bases and the J gene lost 4 bases, with 5 bases spanning the gap. The CDR3 region is CASSLEQYNEQFF. The CDR3 region has the DNA TGCGCCAGCAGCTTGGAACAGTACAATGAGCAGTTCTTC.

This clonotype came up a few times. The chain recombines TRBV6-1 with TRBJ2-7, with 9 bases lining up with TRBD2. CDR1 is MNHNS and CDR2 is SASEGT in the germline V gene. J gave up 0 bases and V 6 bases, and 6 bases lay outside the gene matches. The CDR3 loop spans 15 amino acids. The CDR3 DNA is TGTGCCAGCAGCCGACTAGCGGCCAGCTCCTACGAGCAGTACTTC. Translating gives CASSRLAASSYEQYF.

V usage is TRBV7-2 and J usage is TRBJ2-5, with D tentatively TRBD2 (7 bases). Germline assignment: CDR1 SGHTA and CDR2 FQGNSA. This CDR3 is built from 13 residues. Trimming removed 11 bases at V and 7 bases at J, with 20 bases between. The CDR3 region is CAGGDTGLGTQYF. The CDR3 DNA sequence: TGTGCCGGGGGGGATACAGGGCTGGGGACCCAGTACTTC. Full variable domain (remainder filled in from reference TRBV7-2 and TRBJ2-5): GAGVSQSPSNKVTEKGKDVELRCDPISGHTALYWYRQSLGQGLEFLIYFQGNSAPDKSGLPSDRFSAERTGGSVSTLTIQRTQQEDSAVYLCAGGDTGLGTQYFGPGTRLLVL.

This clonotype showed up just a few times. CDR3 bases: TGTGCCAGCAGCTCTGGACTAGTAGGGGTCACAGATACGCAGTATTTT. The encoded protein is CASSSGLVGVTDTQYF. This chain joins TRBV7-3 and TRBJ2-3; 7 bases are shared with TRBD2. The CDR3 is 16 residues long. V was pared by 4 bases and J by 2 bases, with 9 bases of the junction left unmatched. The germline gives CDR1 SGHTA, CDR2 FQGTGA.

The gene calls are TRBV27 and TRBJ2-1; no clear D gene. Trimming pared 4 bases from V and 1 base from J, leaving 11 bases between. The germline gives CDR1 MNHEY, CDR2 SMNVEV (reference sequence). The CDR3 is 15 amino acids. The CDR3 region has the DNA TGTGCCAGCAGTTACATGGACGGATCCTACAATGAGCAGTTCTTC. Amino acids: CASSYMDGSYNEQFF.

This clonotype has only a few counts. CDR3 in DNA: TGTGCCAGCAGTAAACAGGGGGCAGATACGCAGTATTTT. Residues: CASSKQGADTQYF. The J gene is TRBJ2-3, the V gene TRBV7-2; 8 bases line up with TRBD1. CDR3 length equals 13 residues. J gave up 4 bases and V 6 bases, and 3 bases lay outside the gene matches. The germline gives CDR1 SGHTA, CDR2 FQGNSA.

CDR3 coding DNA: TGCAGTGCAACTCCTTTGCGGGACAAAACCTACAATGAGCAGTTCTTC. Translated, it gives CSATPLRDKTYNEQFF. The V gene is TRBV20-1, the J gene TRBJ2-1; D possibly matches TRBD1 or TRBD2 (6 bases each). The CDR3 length is 16 residues. The germline CDR1 and CDR2 sequences are DFQATT and SNEGSKA (reference sequence). Trimming stripped 6 bases from V and 2 bases from J, with 20 bases between.

The rearrangement links TRBV5-4 to TRBJ2-1; TRBD2 agrees at 14 bases. Germline values: CDR1 SGHNT, CDR2 YYREEE (reference sequence). Losses at the gene ends were 4 bases for V and 6 bases for J; bases not matched to a gene: 9. This CDR3 spans 17 amino acids. The CDR3 spells CASSGTSGSLAPNEQFF. CDR3 bases: TGTGCCAGCAGCGGGACTAGCGGGAGTCTGGCCCCCAATGAGCAGTTCTTC.

The V gene is TRBV2, the J gene TRBJ2-2; D gene uncertain. The CDR3 covers 11 residues. CDR1 is SNHLY, CDR2 FYNNEI, per germline. V was cut by 5 bases and J by 10 bases, with 8 bases left in between. The DNA for the CDR3 is TGTGCCAGCAGTCGTATTCAGGAGCTGTTTTTT. Residues: CASSRIQELFF.

The table lists this clonotype with many counts. J is TRBJ2-3 and V is TRBV15; D perhaps matches TRBD2 (6 bases). Per the germline V gene, CDR1 is LNHNV and CDR2 is YYDKDF (reference sequence). V was pared by 5 bases and J by 2 bases, with 14 bases between. This CDR3 is built from 15 residues. The CDR3 sequence is CATSGGTGTTDTQYF. The CDR3 DNA sequence: TGTGCCACCAGCGGAGGGACGGGGACCACAGATACGCAGTATTTT.

The rearrangement joins TRBV18 to TRBJ2-3, with 10 bases that match TRBD2. The germline V gene encodes CDR1 KGHSH and CDR2 LQKENI. Trimming cost V 3 bases and J 4 bases; bases outside gene matches: 13. This CDR3 comprises 18 residues. The CDR3 sequence: CASSPRTSGGAGADTQYF. The DNA for the CDR3 is TGTGCCAGCTCACCGCGGACTAGCGGAGGAGCAGGCGCAGATACGCAGTATTTT.

This clonotype was observed a handful of times. V and J are TRBV4-2 and TRBJ2-2; a weak D match, TRBD1 (5 bases). The CDR3 loop spans 15 amino acids. The V end lost 1 base, the J end lost 5 bases, and 11 bases lay between the germline ends. The germline gives CDR1 LGHNA, CDR2 YNFKEQ. This chain's CDR3 is CASSQGGLGTGELFF. In DNA form, the CDR3 reads TGTGCCAGCAGCCAAGGGGGCTTAGGGACCGGGGAGCTGTTTTTT.

In its sample, this clonotype was seen a few times. The chain combines TRBV2 with TRBJ2-7; possibly TRBD1 or TRBD2 for D (5 bases each). Germline CDR1 and CDR2: SNHLY and FYNNEI. The CDR3 contains 13 residues. Trimming cost V 7 bases and J 6 bases, with 16 bases left between them. The CDR3 DNA reads TGTGCCAGCATGCCCGAGGGGCTCGCCGAGCAGTACTTC. Translated: CASMPEGLAEQYF.

This clonotype was picked up a small number of times. V and J are TRBV7-9 and TRBJ1-5; the D gene is possibly TRBD1 (5 bases). V was shortened by 5 bases and J by 6 bases, with 14 bases between the two germline ends. Germline V CDR1 and CDR2: SEHNR, FQNEAQ (reference sequence). The CDR3 sequence is 14 residues long. CDR3 sequence (DNA): TGTGCCAGCAGCCATCACCGTGGGGGTCAGCCCCAGCATTTT. Translating it yields CASSHHRGGQPQHF.

This clonotype came up a few times. The rearrangement joins TRBV11-2 to TRBJ2-7; D is possibly TRBD2 (5 bases). Germline CDR1 is SGHAT and CDR2 is FQNNGV. V lost 8 bases to trimming and J lost 6 bases, with 20 bases between them. The CDR3 is 14 amino acids. The CDR3 loop reads CASQATGTGSEQYF. CDR3 nucleotide sequence: TGTGCCAGCCAGGCGACTGGAACGGGGTCCGAGCAGTACTTC. The whole variable domain, remainder taken from reference TRBV11-2 and TRBJ2-7, is EAGVAQSPRYKIIEKRQSVAFWCNPISGHATLYWYQQILGQGPKLLIQFQNNGVVDDSQLPKDRFSAERLKGVDSTLKIQPAKLEDSAVYLCASQATGTGSEQYFGPGTRLTVT.

This chain links TRBV14 with TRBJ2-1; TRBD2 matches 7 bases. V trimming: 8 bases; J trimming: 7 bases; junction bases outside the gene matches: 17. CDR3 length equals 16 residues. The germline V gene encodes CDR1 SGHDN and CDR2 FVKESK. CDR3 sequence (DNA): TGTGCCAGCCAGATAACCGGACTAGTCGGGGGAAATGAGCAGTTCTTC. Protein sequence: CASQITGLVGGNEQFF.